A selection of T cell receptor beta chains follows, all from one sample in a study of human T cells and chemical hapten exposure. MiXCR, applied by TCRdb to the RACE reads, yields one record per CDR3 protein. The table has some 42,000 distinct CDR3 sequences, 8.5% to 10% seen once. The material was whole blood, obtained in connection with sensitization to the hapten diphenylcyclopropenone (DPC). These receptors all stem from a woman under 40 with alopecia areata. Some clones in this sample may be carry-over from other donors' samples. CDR3s include the opening cysteine and the closing phenylalanine or tryptophan. The D gene is left open where the match is weak.

D: TRBD1; V: TRBV5-1; CDR3: CASSSDRDSEAFF
D: -; V: TRBV2; CDR3: CASSDLRRGRDNEQFF
D: -; V: TRBV7-2; CDR3: CASSLRQGLTGANVLTF
D: -; V: TRBV9; CDR3: CASSVEAGFEQYF
D: -; V: TRBV9; CDR3: CASSVDWNTGELFF
D: -; V: TRBV7-8; CDR3: CASSASSYQQYF
D: -; V: TRBV4-2; CDR3: CASSQDPGTTYEQYF
D: -; V: TRBV12-3/TRBV12-4; CDR3: CASSPRPRGDEKLFF
D: -; V: TRBV12-2; CDR3: CASRSDWDRSGLQANQPQHF
D: TRBD1; V: TRBV6-2/TRBV6-3; CDR3: CASRYKTGLPNKQFF
D: -; V: TRBV19; CDR3: CASGQGGGSTDTQYF
D: -; V: TRBV6-2/TRBV6-3; CDR3: CASPKGSAQETQYF
D: TRBD1; V: TRBV5-6; CDR3: CASSFAGGTEAFF
D: TRBD1; V: TRBV20-1; CDR3: CSAPGQGEFYDTF
D: TRBD1; V: TRBV4-1; CDR3: CASSRGQRTYEQYF
D: -; V: TRBV4-2; CDR3: CASSQEVQGKYDSPLHF
D: -; V: TRBV5-1; CDR3: CASSLGDQSSIFDYGYTF
D: -; V: TRBV2; CDR3: CATRREQYF
D: -; V: TRBV6-9; CDR3: CASSPQQIPAENTIYF
D: -; V: TRBV10-3; CDR3: CAISEGRGKDQPQHF
D: -; V: TRBV6-5; CDR3: CASSLRGAGANVLTF
D: TRBD1; V: TRBV19; CDR3: CASRPGQGAWGANVLTF
D: TRBD1; V: TRBV5-4; CDR3: CASSQGTVAGETQYF
D: -; V: TRBV4-2; CDR3: CASSQERYLTDTQYF
D: TRBD1; V: TRBV28; CDR3: CASSGYRGAQGQETQYF
D: TRBD1; V: TRBV3-1; CDR3: CASSHDRGSNYGYTF
D: -; V: TRBV19; CDR3: CASRPWAGELFF
D: -; V: TRBV5-1; CDR3: CASSFGNSQDEQFF
D: -; V: TRBV20-1; CDR3: CSASPGTYSYEQYF
D: TRBD1; V: TRBV29-1; CDR3: CSVTGTGFSAGELFF
D: TRBD1; V: TRBV12-3/TRBV12-4; CDR3: CASSPWTGNYGYTF
D: -; V: TRBV29-1; CDR3: CSVPWGAETQYF
D: -; V: TRBV2; CDR3: CASRDLRDGLYNEQFF
D: -; V: TRBV27; CDR3: CASRMDLYSNQPQHF
D: -; V: TRBV29-1; CDR3: CSVLGQMNTEAFF
D: -; V: TRBV5-4; CDR3: CASSLGGTGELFF
D: -; V: TRBV11-2; CDR3: CASGAFLQGLRGNTIYF
D: -; V: TRBV5-1; CDR3: CASSSGPNSYEQYF
D: -; V: TRBV15; CDR3: CATSRDWGAGQPQHF
D: -; V: TRBV6-2/TRBV6-3; CDR3: CASSSHGGGGDEQYF
D: -; V: TRBV30; CDR3: CAWGGIVTPNTEAFF
D: -; V: TRBV30; CDR3: CAWSASGPDISSPLHF
D: -; V: TRBV28; CDR3: CASSPQSGAQETQYF
D: -; V: TRBV28; CDR3: CATKTGSSYNEQFF
D: -; V: TRBV19; CDR3: CASGTGLQPQHF
D: -; V: TRBV24-1; CDR3: CATHGGQLNQPQHF
D: TRBD1; V: TRBV2; CDR3: CASSDPGQTLYEQYF
D: -; V: TRBV7-2; CDR3: CASGSSTDTQYF